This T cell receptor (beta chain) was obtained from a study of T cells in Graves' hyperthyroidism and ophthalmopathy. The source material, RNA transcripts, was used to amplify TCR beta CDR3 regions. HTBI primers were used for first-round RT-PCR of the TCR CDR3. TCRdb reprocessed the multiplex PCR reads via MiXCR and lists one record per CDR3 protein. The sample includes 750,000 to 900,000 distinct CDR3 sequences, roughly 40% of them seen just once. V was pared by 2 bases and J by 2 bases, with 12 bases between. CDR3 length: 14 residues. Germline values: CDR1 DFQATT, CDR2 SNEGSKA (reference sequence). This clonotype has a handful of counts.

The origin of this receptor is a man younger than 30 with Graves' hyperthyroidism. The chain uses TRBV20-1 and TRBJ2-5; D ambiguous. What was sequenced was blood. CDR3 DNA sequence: TGCAGTGCTAGACCAGGAGTTAATCAAGAGACCCAGTACTTC. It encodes CSARPGVNQETQYF.